The table lists the clone carrying this TCR beta chain with many counts. Its specificity is unknown. This sample is part of a study of neurological immune-mediated disorders. Regarding the study as a whole: HTLV-1-associated myelopathy had the most TCR clonal expansion, whereas multiple sclerosis had the least (lower than in healthy controls).

Trimming removed 5 bases from V and 8 bases from J; junction bases left unmatched: 4. The CDR3 has 13 amino acids. CDR1 is MNHEY, CDR2 SMNVEV, per germline (reference sequence). MiXCR was run by TCRdb on the 5' RACE reads, yielding one entry per CDR3 protein. The sample gives some 120,000 distinct CDR3 sequences, 3.2% of which show up once; 1.3% is in the top ten. The sequencing sample was made of PBMCs. The genes are TRBV27 and TRBJ2-1; TRBD2 matches 9 bases. The sequence derives from a woman in her 30s with multiple sclerosis. In nucleotides, the CDR3 is TGTGCCAGCAGTCCCGGGACTAGCTATGAGCAGTTCTTC. Its protein product is CASSPGTSYEQFF.